The 24 T cell receptor beta chains presented below share a single source sample, sequenced in a study of CD4 T cells in relation to SARS-CoV-2 and coronaviruses. The unexposed donors gave CD4+ T cells in about 2011-2018, prior to COVID-19. TCRdb's copy holds only in-frame clones and misses some; the assay was immunoSEQ multiplex PCR. The data contain about 65,000 clones, more than 75% of them singletons. Sequences were obtained from memory CD4+ T cells from PBMCs. These receptors originate from a human donor in good health.

The rearrangement uses TRBV7-3 and TRBJ1-2; 8 nucleotides agree with TRBD1. V lost 5 bases, J lost 7 bases, and 6 bases stayed unmatched. The germline V gene encodes CDR1 SGHTA and CDR2 FQGTGA. There are 13 residues in the CDR3. The CDR3, as DNA: TGTGCCAGCAGCCCCGACAGGGGCGGTGGCTACACCTTC. Residues: CASSPDRGGGYTF.

CDR3 in amino acids: CSASGTGGNEQFF. In DNA, the CDR3 is TGCAGTGCTAGTGGGACCGGAGGAAATGAGCAGTTCTTC. The genes are TRBV20-1 and TRBJ2-1; D may match TRBD1 or TRBD2 (5 bases each). Trimming stripped 3 bases from V and 7 bases from J, with 13 bases between. Germline CDR1 is DFQATT and CDR2 is SNEGSKA (reference sequence). The CDR3 runs to 13 residues.

The V gene is TRBV5-6, the J gene TRBJ1-2, with D unresolved. Germline CDR1 and CDR2: SGHDT and YYEEEE. This CDR3 has 15 amino acids. The V and J ends lost 1 base and 0 bases respectively, with 10 bases between them. The CDR3 spells CASSLKGRPNYGYTF. CDR3 bases: TGTGCCAGCAGCTTGAAGGGCAGGCCTAACTATGGCTACACCTTC.

V is TRBV9 and J is TRBJ1-2, with TRBD1 matching 9 bases. This CDR3 region has 17 residues. Losses at the gene ends were 3 bases for V and 3 bases for J; bases not matched to a gene: 12. The germline gives CDR1 SGDLS, CDR2 YYNGEE. The CDR3 spells CASSAGQGTRMDYGYTF. CDR3 in DNA: TGTGCCAGCAGCGCGGGACAGGGAACACGAATGGACTATGGCTACACCTTC.

The chain carries TRBV27 and TRBJ2-1; D may be TRBD2 (5 bases). This CDR3 is built from 12 residues. In germline, CDR1 is MNHEY, CDR2 SMNVEV (reference sequence). With 3 bases removed from V and 13 bases from J, the gap between germline ends came to 13 bases. Written as DNA, the CDR3 is TGTGCCAGCAGTTTTCCGGGGTCTGCACAGTTCTTC. Its translation: CASSFPGSAQFF.

The chain links TRBV14 to TRBJ1-2; D is undetermined. Germline V CDR1 and CDR2: SGHDN, FVKESK. The length of the CDR3 is 14 residues. The ends were cut back, 1 base at V and 7 bases at J, with 13 bases in the middle. CDR3 region: CASSQVSGGGGYTF. DNA for the CDR3: TGTGCCAGCAGCCAAGTCTCAGGAGGTGGTGGCTACACCTTC.

The CDR3: CASSSLGGDATDTQYF. The DNA of the CDR3 is TGTGCCAGCAGCTCGCTGGGGGGCGACGCAACAGATACGCAGTATTTT. V usage is TRBV7-9 and J usage is TRBJ2-3; D possibly matches TRBD1 or TRBD2 (6 bases each). Per the germline V gene, CDR1 is SEHNR and CDR2 is FQNEAQ (reference sequence). The ends were cut back, 4 bases at V and 3 bases at J, with 17 bases in the middle. The CDR3 consists of 16 residues.

The V call is TRBV30, the J call TRBJ2-5, with D perhaps TRBD1 or TRBD2 (5 bases each). Between the trimmed V and J ends, which lost 1 base and 5 bases, there was a span of 11 bases. The CDR3 loop spans 13 amino acids. Germline V gene lookup returns CDR1 GTSNPN and CDR2 SVGIG (reference sequence). The CDR3 DNA sequence: TGTGCCTGGAGTGCGAGGGGCGCGGAGACCCAGTACTTC. Translating it yields CAWSARGAETQYF. Using reference TRBV30 and TRBJ2-5 for the parts outside the CDR3, the full variable domain is SQTIHQWPATLVQPVGSPLSLECTVEGTSNPNLYWYRQAAGRGLQLLFYSVGIGQISSEVPQNLSASRPQDRQFILSSKKLLLSDSGFYLCAWSARGAETQYFGPGTRLLVL.

This chain links TRBV29-1 with TRBJ1-1, with D maybe TRBD1 (5 bases). The V gene lost 3 bases and the J gene lost 4 bases, with 12 bases spanning the gap. CDR1 is SQVTM and CDR2 is ANQGSEA in the germline V gene. This CDR3 contains 13 residues. As DNA, the CDR3 is TGCAGCGTTGATTATAGCGGGACCACTGAAGCTTTCTTT. Protein sequence: CSVDYSGTTEAFF.

The J gene is TRBJ2-3, the V gene TRBV9; the D call may be TRBD1 or TRBD2 (5 bases each). Germline V lookup: CDR1 SGDLS, CDR2 YYNGEE. The length of the CDR3 is 15 residues. Trimming cost V 3 bases and J 6 bases, with 17 bases left between them. DNA of the CDR3: TGTGCCAGCAGCGCAACAGGACTCCTCCTGGATACGCAGTATTTT. This gives the protein CASSATGLLLDTQYF.

DNA of the CDR3: TGTGCCAGCAGCTTTAGGGGGACACCCAACACCGGGGAGCTGTTTTTT. Its protein product is CASSFRGTPNTGELFF. This rearrangement joins TRBV7-2 to TRBJ2-2; D perhaps matches TRBD1 (6 bases). Trimming pared 3 bases from V and 2 bases from J, leaving 13 bases between. The CDR3 spans 16 residues. Per the germline V gene, CDR1 is SGHTA and CDR2 is FQGNSA.

The chain employs TRBV28 and TRBJ2-6; D unresolved. The CDR3 totals 16 residues. The germline V gene encodes CDR1 MDHEN and CDR2 SYDVKM. With 6 bases removed from V and 1 base from J, the gap between germline ends came to 13 bases. CDR3 sequence (DNA): TGTGCCAGCAGCCGCGATGTGAGGTCTGGGGCCAACGTCCTGACTTTC. Translation: CASSRDVRSGANVLTF.

This clone has just a few counts. The gene calls are TRBV18 and TRBJ2-1; TRBD1 matches at 7 bases. The CDR3 sequence is 15 residues long. Germline CDR1 is KGHSH and CDR2 is LQKENI. V trimming: 3 bases; J trimming: 5 bases; junction bases outside the gene matches: 7. The CDR3 bases are TGTGCCAGCTCACCGGGCCGGGACAGCGACAATGAGCAGTTCTTC. This codes for CASSPGRDSDNEQFF.

This chain links TRBV5-4 with TRBJ2-1, with 9 bases aligning to TRBD2. The germline V gene encodes CDR1 SGHNT and CDR2 YYREEE (reference sequence). After removal of 4 bases from V and 9 bases from J, the junction contained 11 bases not matched to a gene. The CDR3 length is 15 residues. CDR3 sequence (DNA): TGTGCCAGCAGCCCCTCCGCGGGGGGGCCGGGTGAGCAGTTCTTC. Translating it yields CASSPSAGGPGEQFF.

The chain links TRBV6-5 to TRBJ2-3; 7 nucleotides agree with TRBD1. The V segment lost 9 bases and the J segment 3 bases; nucleotides outside the gene matches: 6. CDR3 length: 13 amino acids. Germline lookup yields CDR1 MNHEY and CDR2 SVGAGI. The CDR3: CASQQGWTDTQYF. Here the CDR3 DNA reads TGTGCCAGTCAACAGGGGTGGACAGATACGCAGTATTTT.

Points on this clone: One end of the junction varies from germline; a read error may be responsible. This rearrangement joins TRBV7-9 to TRBJ2-7; D might be TRBD1 or TRBD2, each matching 5 bases. This CDR3 spans 12 amino acids. Germline loops: CDR1 SEHNR, CDR2 FQNEAQ (reference sequence). The CDR3 DNA reads TGTGCCAGCAGCTCCCTCTCCGGGACGCGGCACTTC. Encoded protein: CASSSLSGTRHF. The full variable domain, rest sourced from reference TRBV7-9 and TRBJ2-7, is DTGVSQNPRHKITKRGQNVTFRCDPISEHNRLYWYRQTLGQGPEFLTYFQNEAQLEKSRLLSDRFSAERPKGSFSTLEIQRTEQGDSAMYLCASSSLSGTRHFGPGTRLTVT.

The chain employs TRBV7-2 and TRBJ2-1; 9 nucleotides line up with TRBD2. V lost 1 base to trimming and J lost 0 bases; unmatched junction nucleotides: 1. CDR1 is SGHTA, CDR2 FQGNSA, per germline. CDR3 size: 16 residues. The CDR3 region has the DNA TGTGCCAGCAGCTTAGTAGCGGGAGCCTCCTACAATGAGCAGTTCTTC. Residues: CASSLVAGASYNEQFF.

This chain connects TRBV29-1 to TRBJ1-1, with unresolved D. This CDR3 has 12 residues. The ends were cut back, 5 bases at V and 1 base at J, with 8 bases in the middle. CDR1 is SQVTM and CDR2 is ANQGSEA in the germline V gene. The CDR3 DNA is TGCAGCGTTTTTAGGTGGAACACTGAAGCTTTCTTT. Protein product: CSVFRWNTEAFF.

This clone occurred a few times. The chain has TRBV3-1 (or the pseudogene TRBV3-2) and TRBJ1-2; D is possibly TRBD1 (5 bases). The CDR3 contains 13 residues. Deletions cut 2 bases from V and 6 bases from J, with 10 bases between. Germline assignment: CDR1 LGHDT and CDR2 YNNKEL (reference sequence). CDR3 protein: CASSQWQGDGYTF. The CDR3 nucleotides are TGTGCCAGCAGCCAATGGCAGGGTGATGGCTACACCTTC.

The rearrangement uses TRBV6-2 or TRBV6-3 and TRBJ2-7; 12 positions match TRBD2. Germline values: CDR1 MNHEY, CDR2 SVGEGT. The CDR3 length is 14 residues. With V trimmed by 4 bases and J by 6 bases, 4 bases remained unmatched. The CDR3 loop is CASSLTSGRPEQYF. The DNA for the CDR3 is TGTGCCAGCAGTTTGACTAGCGGGAGACCCGAGCAGTACTTC.

The chain couples TRBV7-8 to TRBJ1-4; 9 bases align to TRBD1. Losses at the gene ends were 6 bases for V and 5 bases for J; bases not matched to a gene: 7. The CDR3 is made up of 15 amino acids. Germline V gene lookup returns CDR1 SGHVS and CDR2 FQNEAQ. The CDR3 coding sequence is TGTGCCAGCAGTCGAGCGACAGGGGGAAATGAAAAACTGTTTTTT. This gives the protein CASSRATGGNEKLFF. Full variable domain (outside the CDR3, taken from reference TRBV7-8 and TRBJ1-4): GAGVSQSPRYKVAKRGQDVALRCDPISGHVSLFWYQQALGQGPEFLTYFQNEAQLDKSGLPSDRFFAERPEGSVSTLKIQRTQQEDSAVYLCASSRATGGNEKLFFGSGTQLSVL.

V is TRBV6-6 and J is TRBJ2-5; TRBD1 matches at 10 bases. The germline V gene encodes CDR1 MNHNY and CDR2 SVGAGI (reference sequence). V was clipped by 6 bases and J by 1 base; unmatched bases: 5. This CDR3 contains 15 residues. In nucleotides, the CDR3 is TGTGCCAGCAGGACCGACAGGGGGCCCCAAGAGACCCAGTACTTC. Amino acid sequence: CASRTDRGPQETQYF.

J is TRBJ2-2 and V is TRBV5-4; either TRBD1 or TRBD2 may fit D (5 bases each). Germline V gives CDR1 SGHNT, CDR2 YYREEE (reference sequence). V lost 2 bases and J lost 4, with 18 bases in between. The CDR3 spans 17 residues. The CDR3 sequence: CASSLGVPGTGTGELFF. Here the CDR3 DNA reads TGTGCCAGCAGCTTAGGGGTTCCGGGAACCGGCACCGGGGAGCTGTTTTTT.

The chain employs TRBV6-6 and TRBJ1-4, with unresolved D. CDR1 and CDR2 from the germline V gene are MNHNY and SVGAGI (reference sequence). V dropped 2 bases and J dropped 7 bases, with 11 bases sitting between them. The CDR3 length is 14 residues. Here the CDR3 reads CASSYTPEGEKLFF. The CDR3 DNA follows: TGTGCCAGCAGTTACACTCCAGAGGGTGAAAAACTGTTTTTT.